These 14 T cell receptor beta chains were sequenced from one sample in a study of blood T cell repertoires in COVID-19. Clones were read by immunoSEQ multiplex PCR, and TCRdb kept only the in-frame ones, dropping some. The data contain approximately 100,000 clones, around 88% of them singletons. The source material was peripheral blood. The receptors shown here come from a human donor in a cohort sampled during active COVID-19.

This chain connects TRBV28 to TRBJ1-1; D remains unclear. CDR1 and CDR2 from the germline V gene are MDHEN and SYDVKM. Trimming shortened V by 6 bases and J by 4 bases, and 9 bases separated the two germline ends. The CDR3 contains 12 residues. The CDR3 nucleotides read TGTGCCAGCAGCCCTCCCGGCACTGAAGCTTTCTTT. Its translation: CASSPPGTEAFF.

This clone has only a few counts. The rearrangement uses TRBV9 and TRBJ2-3, with TRBD1 as a possible D gene (7 bases). This CDR3 is 15 amino acids long. Germline assignment: CDR1 SGDLS and CDR2 YYNGEE. V was shortened by 4 bases and J by 1 base, with 13 bases between the two germline ends. The CDR3 loop is CASSTQGGGTDTQYF. CDR3 in DNA: TGTGCCAGCAGCACCCAGGGGGGAGGCACAGATACGCAGTATTTT.

The chain uses TRBV29-1 and TRBJ2-3, with 7 bases identical to TRBD1. The CDR3 contains 15 residues. CDR1 and CDR2 (germline): SQVTM, ANQGSEA. With 6 bases clipped from V and 3 bases from J, the junction kept 12 bases outside the gene matches. The CDR3 is CSVQGNRVGTDTQYF. CDR3 nucleotide sequence: TGCAGCGTACAGGGGAACAGAGTAGGTACAGATACGCAGTATTTT.

V gene TRBV7-2 combines with J gene TRBJ2-7, with D maybe TRBD1 (8 bases). CDR1 is SGHTA, CDR2 FQGNSA, per germline. This CDR3 region has 15 residues. V lost 6 bases and J 0 bases, leaving 15 bases between the germline ends. The CDR3 sequence is CASRDRASGSYEQYF. CDR3 in DNA: TGTGCCAGCAGGGACAGGGCTAGCGGCTCCTACGAGCAGTACTTC.

The rearrangement links TRBV7-2 to TRBJ2-1; D is uncertain. CDR1 and CDR2 from the germline V gene are SGHTA and FQGNSA. V shed 1 base and J shed 12 bases, with 13 bases lying between them. This CDR3 has 13 residues. The CDR3: CASSLERGGVQFF. Here the CDR3 DNA reads TGTGCCAGCAGCTTAGAACGAGGCGGCGTGCAGTTCTTC.

CDR3 loop: CASSQDPGQQYEQYF. The CDR3 coding sequence is TGCGCCAGCAGCCAAGATCCTGGACAGCAGTACGAGCAGTACTTC. The chain links TRBV4-3 to TRBJ2-7; a possible D gene is TRBD1 (6 bases). The CDR3 spans 15 residues. The germline gives CDR1 LGHNA, CDR2 YSLEER. Trimming left V 0 bases short and J 4 bases short, with 13 bases between.

In regard to this clone: The sample holds other DNA sequences that translate to the same CDR3. This chain links TRBV12-5 with TRBJ1-5; a weak D match, TRBD1 (6 bases). Germline V gene sequence: CDR1 LGHNT, CDR2 FRNRAP. The germline V and J ends were trimmed by 7 bases and 7 bases, with 14 bases remaining between them. This CDR3 has 13 residues. The CDR3 region has the DNA TGTGCTAGTGCGGTCGGGGGGGGCCAGCCCCAGCATTTT. Translated, it gives CASAVGGGQPQHF.

This chain links TRBV27 with TRBJ1-2, with 8 positions matching TRBD1. CDR1 is MNHEY and CDR2 is SMNVEV in the germline V gene (reference sequence). The trim removed 2 bases at V and 5 bases at J, leaving 4 bases unmatched. CDR3 length equals 14 residues. The CDR3 DNA is TGTGCCAGCAGTTTAGGACAGGGAAAATATGGCTACACCTTC. Translating gives CASSLGQGKYGYTF.

This clone is a singleton in its sample. The chain has TRBV5-6 and TRBJ1-2; 7 nucleotides match TRBD1. The CDR3 runs to 16 residues. V trimming: 2 bases; J trimming: 2 bases; junction bases outside the gene matches: 9. The germline gives CDR1 SGHDT, CDR2 YYEEEE. DNA for the CDR3: TGTGCCAGCAGCTTAGGTTTGGTAGGGGGCAACTATGGCTACACCTTC. It is translated as CASSLGLVGGNYGYTF.

V is TRBV19 and J is TRBJ1-1; D may be TRBD1 (6 bases). V dropped 5 bases and J dropped 4 bases, with 23 bases sitting between them. Germline CDR1 and CDR2: LNHDA and SQIVND (reference sequence). The CDR3 consists of 17 residues. The DNA for the CDR3 is TGTGCCAGTAGTTCCCGGGACTTTTCGAGGGGGGGCACTGAAGCTTTCTTT. It specifies CASSSRDFSRGGTEAFF. Full variable domain (remainder filled in from reference TRBV19 and TRBJ1-1): DGGITQSPKYLFRKEGQNVTLSCEQNLNHDAMYWYRQDPGQGLRLIYYSQIVNDFQKGDIAEGYSVSREKKESFPLTVTSAQKNPTAFYLCASSSRDFSRGGTEAFFGQGTRLTVV.

This clone appeared a few times. The J gene is TRBJ1-2, the V gene TRBV5-4; no clear D. CDR3 length equals 12 residues. Trimming shortened V by 4 bases and J by 5 bases, and 9 bases separated the two germline ends. Germline V CDR1 and CDR2: SGHNT, YYREEE (reference sequence). CDR3 sequence (DNA): TGTGCCAGCAGCGAAGGGAGTTATGGCTACACCTTC. Translating gives CASSEGSYGYTF.

V is TRBV29-1 and J is TRBJ1-2, with D uncertain. With 4 bases removed from V and 0 bases from J, the gap between germline ends came to 6 bases. This CDR3 comprises 12 residues. Germline V CDR1 and CDR2: SQVTM, ANQGSEA. CDR3 nucleotide sequence: TGCAGCGTTGGGGCTTCTAACTATGGCTACACCTTC. Protein product: CSVGASNYGYTF. Full variable domain (rest looked up from reference TRBV29-1 and TRBJ1-2): SAVISQKPSRDICQRGTSLTIQCQVDSQVTMMFWYRQQPGQSLTLIATANQGSEATYESGFVIDKFPISRPNLTFSTLTVSNMSPEDSSIYLCSVGASNYGYTFGSGTRLTVV.

CDR3: CASSYTAVQETQYF. The CDR3 DNA follows: TGTGCCAGCAGTTACACAGCGGTCCAAGAGACCCAGTACTTC. This chain uses TRBV6-2 or TRBV6-3 with TRBJ2-5; D is possibly TRBD2 (5 bases). The CDR3 spans 14 residues. Trimming shortened V by 2 bases and J by 1 base, and 8 bases separated the two germline ends. Germline CDR1 and CDR2: MNHEY and SVGEGT.

The V and J genes are TRBV7-9 and TRBJ2-7; D perhaps matches TRBD1 (6 bases). The V gene lost 5 bases and the J gene lost 7 bases, with 15 bases spanning the gap. Germline values: CDR1 SEHNR, CDR2 FQNEAQ (reference sequence). The length of the CDR3 is 13 residues. CDR3 in amino acids: CASSATTGTEQYF. The DNA of the CDR3 is TGTGCCAGCAGCGCGACAACGGGGACAGAGCAGTACTTC.